These 29 T cell receptor beta chains share one sample of origin, sequenced in a study of blood T cell repertoires in COVID-19. Using immunoSEQ multiplex PCR, the repertoire was profiled, and TCRdb retains in-frame clones only, with some absent. The sample shows under 250,000 clones, around 87% of them seen only once. The sequencing input was PBMCs or T cells enriched from blood (not recorded which). Receptors originate from a woman under 30 in a cohort exposed to, infected with or recovered from COVID-19 (not recorded which).

This chain links TRBV18 with TRBJ2-7; 7 nucleotides align to TRBD1. This CDR3 has 14 residues. Germline V gene lookup returns CDR1 KGHSH and CDR2 LQKENI. The ends lost 0 bases at V and 2 bases at J; junction bases unmatched: 1. The CDR3 coding sequence is TGTGCCAGCTCACCACCCGGGACAGCCTACGAGCAGTACTTC. Residues: CASSPPGTAYEQYF.

This rearrangement joins TRBV28 to TRBJ1-1; the D gene is possibly TRBD1 (6 bases). The CDR3 runs 15 residues. V was pared by 5 bases and J by 4 bases, with 17 bases between. Germline values: CDR1 MDHEN, CDR2 SYDVKM. The CDR3 loop reads CASSPPLTGLTEAFF. CDR3 nucleotide sequence: TGTGCCAGCAGTCCCCCATTAACAGGGCTCACTGAAGCTTTCTTT.

The chain links TRBV7-3 to TRBJ1-1; no firm D call. Germline V lookup: CDR1 SGHTA, CDR2 FQGTGA. The V and J ends lost 6 bases and 4 bases respectively, with 12 bases between them. The CDR3 sequence is 13 residues long. CDR3 coding DNA: TGTGCCAGCAGTTCCAACCCTAGCACTGAAGCTTTCTTT. It translates to CASSSNPSTEAFF.

The chain combines TRBV28 with TRBJ2-5, with 9 bases lining up with TRBD1. From germline, CDR1 is MDHEN and CDR2 SYDVKM. Trimming removed 6 bases from V and 5 bases from J; junction bases left unmatched: 13. This CDR3 contains 16 residues. CDR3 in amino acids: CASSDEGQGTSETQYF. CDR3 nucleotides: TGTGCCAGCAGCGATGAAGGACAGGGGACTTCGGAGACCCAGTACTTC.

The V call is TRBV15, the J call TRBJ1-5, with D possibly being TRBD1 (6 bases). Trimming took 5 bases from V and 13 from J, leaving 18 bases between them. The CDR3 length is 13 residues. Per germline, CDR1 LNHNV and CDR2 YYDKDF (reference sequence). The CDR3 loop reads CATSGNPKGQQHF. CDR3 sequence (DNA): TGTGCCACCAGCGGCAACCCCAAAGGACAGCAGCATTTT. The entire variable domain, with the rest obtained from reference TRBV15 and TRBJ1-5, is as follows: DAMVIQNPRYQVTQFGKPVTLSCSQTLNHNVMYWYQQKSSQAPKLLFHYYDKDFNNEADTPDNFQSRRPNTSFCFLDIRSPGLGDTAMYLCATSGNPKGQQHFGDGTRLSIL.

The chain is built from TRBV19 and TRBJ2-7; 8 bases are shared with TRBD1. Germline CDR1 and CDR2: LNHDA and SQIVND (reference sequence). V gave up 5 bases and J gave up 2 bases; unmatched junction bases: 8. This CDR3 contains 15 residues. The CDR3, as DNA: TGTGCCAGTAGTCGCCGGTCAGGGGGCCCCTACGAGCAGTACTTC. Its protein is CASSRRSGGPYEQYF.

The chain uses TRBV27 and TRBJ1-2; 7 bases map to TRBD1. Trimming removed 5 bases from V and 0 bases from J; junction bases left unmatched: 6. CDR1 is MNHEY, CDR2 SMNVEV, per germline (reference sequence). CDR3 length: 15 amino acids. Written as DNA, the CDR3 is TGTGCCAGCAGTCCCCTCGGGACAGCTAACTATGGCTACACCTTC. It encodes CASSPLGTANYGYTF.

The chain combines TRBV19 with TRBJ1-6; TRBD1 might be the D (5 bases). The CDR3 is made up of 13 amino acids. The germline V gene has CDR1 LNHDA and CDR2 SQIVND (reference sequence). The V end was cut by 2 bases, the J end by 10 bases, with 9 bases between. CDR3 sequence (DNA): TGTGCCAGTAGTATAAACAGGTTATCACCCCTCCACTTT. This encodes CASSINRLSPLHF. Filled out from reference TRBV19 and TRBJ1-6, the complete variable domain reads DGGITQSPKYLFRKEGQNVTLSCEQNLNHDAMYWYRQDPGQGLRLIYYSQIVNDFQKGDIAEGYSVSREKKESFPLTVTSAQKNPTAFYLCASSINRLSPLHFGNGTRLTVT.

This clone was seen a single time. The CDR3 DNA reads TGTGCCAGCAGCACCAGGGAGAACACTGAAGCTTTCTTT. Residues: CASSTRENTEAFF. This chain joins TRBV27 and TRBJ1-1, with TRBD1 as a possible D gene (5 bases). Trimming took off 6 bases at V and 1 base at J, with 9 bases between the two ends. Germline lookup yields CDR1 MNHEY and CDR2 SMNVEV (reference sequence). The CDR3 has 13 residues.

CDR3: CASSRVAGTEQFF. CDR3 in DNA: TGTGCCAGCAGTCGGGTAGCGGGGACTGAGCAGTTCTTC. This chain joins TRBV11-2 and TRBJ2-1; 8 bases are a match to TRBD2. The V gene end was trimmed by 6 bases and the J gene end by 9 bases; junction bases not matched to a gene: 7. Germline values: CDR1 SGHAT, CDR2 FQNNGV. The CDR3 spans 13 residues.

V and J are TRBV11-2 and TRBJ1-5, with D possibly matching TRBD1 (5 bases). Germline CDR1 is SGHAT and CDR2 is FQNNGV. The CDR3 has 13 amino acids. Trimming left V 3 bases short and J 8 bases short, with 11 bases between. The CDR3 sequence: CASSFDLGEPQHF. In DNA, the CDR3 is TGTGCCAGCAGCTTTGATTTAGGGGAGCCCCAGCATTTT.

This clone occurred once. CDR3 loop: CASSYEGTGTGELFF. The DNA of the CDR3 is TGTGCCAGCAGTTACGAGGGAACCGGGACCGGGGAGCTGTTTTTT. The V gene is TRBV6-5, the J gene TRBJ2-2; D perhaps matches TRBD2 (5 bases). The CDR3 totals 15 residues. The germline gives CDR1 MNHEY, CDR2 SVGAGI. V lost 2 bases to trimming and J lost 5 bases, with 12 bases between them.

The chain recombines TRBV18 with TRBJ2-5; 8 bases are shared with TRBD1. There are 13 residues in the CDR3. The ends lost 5 bases at V and 4 bases at J; junction bases unmatched: 3. CDR1 and CDR2 from the germline V gene are KGHSH and LQKENI. CDR3 region: CASSAGTGETQYF. In DNA, the CDR3 is TGTGCCAGCTCAGCGGGGACAGGAGAGACCCAGTACTTC.

V gene TRBV30 combines with J gene TRBJ1-6; D ambiguous. Germline V lookup: CDR1 GTSNPN, CDR2 SVGIG (reference sequence). Trimming took 2 bases from V and 6 from J, leaving 8 bases between them. The length of the CDR3 is 13 residues. The CDR3 protein is CAWSKGLNSPLHF. Written as DNA, the CDR3 is TGTGCCTGGAGTAAAGGACTTAATTCACCCCTCCACTTT. The complete variable domain, with remaining parts taken from reference TRBV30 and TRBJ1-6, reads SQTIHQWPATLVQPVGSPLSLECTVEGTSNPNLYWYRQAAGRGLQLLFYSVGIGQISSEVPQNLSASRPQDRQFILSSKKLLLSDSGFYLCAWSKGLNSPLHFGNGTRLTVT.

The chain uses TRBV19 and TRBJ1-1, with D perhaps matching TRBD1 (6 bases). The ends were cut back, 9 bases at V and 8 bases at J, with 13 bases in the middle. The CDR3 has 11 residues. Germline CDR1 and CDR2: LNHDA and SQIVND (reference sequence). CDR3 nucleotide sequence: TGTGCCAGCAAAACGGGACAAGAAGCTTTCTTT. It specifies CASKTGQEAFF.

V gene TRBV10-1 combines with J gene TRBJ2-7; TRBD2 is a possible D gene (6 bases). Trimming took 4 bases from V and 0 from J, leaving 10 bases between them. Germline V gene data show CDR1 as WNHNN and CDR2 as SYGVQD (reference sequence). The CDR3 is made up of 14 amino acids. The CDR3 here is CASSAGGASYEQYF. Here the CDR3 DNA reads TGCGCCAGCAGTGCCGGCGGGGCCTCCTACGAGCAGTACTTC.

The chain couples TRBV12-5 to TRBJ1-2; maybe TRBD1 (5 bases). The germline V gene has CDR1 LGHNT and CDR2 FRNRAP. CDR3 size: 13 residues. With 3 bases removed from V and 4 bases from J, the gap between germline ends came to 9 bases. CDR3 sequence: CASGFQGLYGYTF. In nucleotides, the CDR3 is TGTGCTAGTGGTTTCCAGGGACTCTATGGCTACACCTTC.

The chain recombines TRBV14 with TRBJ1-6; D call uncertain. CDR1 and CDR2 from the germline V gene are SGHDN and FVKESK. V was pared by 1 base and J by 7 bases, with 5 bases between. The CDR3 contains 13 residues. Here the CDR3 reads CASSQVVNSPLHF. The CDR3 coding sequence is TGTGCCAGCAGCCAAGTCGTCAATTCACCCCTCCACTTT.

J is TRBJ2-1 and V is TRBV20-1, with no clear D. Germline CDR1 is DFQATT and CDR2 is SNEGSKA (reference sequence). The V end lost 0 bases, the J end lost 13 bases, and 10 bases lay between the germline ends. This CDR3 contains 11 residues. The CDR3 protein is CSARERLVQFF. The CDR3 region has the DNA TGCAGTGCTAGAGAGAGGCTAGTTCAGTTCTTC.

The chain has TRBV4-1 and TRBJ1-2, with D uncertain. Germline V gene lookup returns CDR1 MGHRA and CDR2 YSYEKL. The V and J ends lost 2 bases and 5 bases respectively, with 15 bases between them. The CDR3 contains 15 residues. CDR3 protein: CASSQSPGVIYGYTF. CDR3 nucleotides: TGCGCCAGCAGCCAATCGCCGGGAGTGATATATGGCTACACCTTC.

The CDR3 DNA sequence: TGTGCCAGCAGTCGACAGACTGAAGCTTTCTTT. This codes for CASSRQTEAFF. This chain links TRBV12-3 or TRBV12-4 with TRBJ1-1, with a possible D match to TRBD1 (5 bases). There are 11 residues in the CDR3. V lost 5 bases, J lost 5 bases, and 6 bases lay in between.

The rearrangement links TRBV18 to TRBJ2-1; 11 nucleotides align to TRBD2. CDR3 length: 16 amino acids. Germline CDR1 reads KGHSH; CDR2 reads LQKENI. V lost 0 bases to trimming and J lost 4 bases; unmatched junction nucleotides: 2. This CDR3 reads CASSPPRTSGYNEQFF. CDR3 sequence (DNA): TGTGCCAGCTCACCACCGAGGACTAGCGGGTACAATGAGCAGTTCTTC.

The rearrangement uses TRBV20-1 and TRBJ2-7; perhaps TRBD2 as D (5 bases). This CDR3 has 11 amino acids. Trimming took off 7 bases at V and 4 bases at J, with 11 bases between the two ends. The germline gives CDR1 DFQATT, CDR2 SNEGSKA (reference sequence). CDR3 loop: CSVSAVYEQYF. In DNA form, the CDR3 reads TGCAGTGTCTCAGCGGTATACGAGCAGTACTTC.

The V and J genes are TRBV5-4 and TRBJ1-6, with 7 bases lining up with TRBD1. Trimming removed 4 bases from V and 7 bases from J; junction bases left unmatched: 14. Germline V gene data show CDR1 as SGHNT and CDR2 as YYREEE (reference sequence). The length of the CDR3 is 17 residues. In DNA form, the CDR3 reads TGTGCCAGCAGCCCCGAGGGGACAGATTTGTACAATTCACCCCTCCACTTT. This translates into CASSPEGTDLYNSPLHF.

The chain has TRBV5-1 and TRBJ2-1, with TRBD1 identical over 9 bases. The CDR3 consists of 17 residues. Germline CDR1 reads SGHRS; CDR2 reads YFSETQ. J gave up 9 bases and V 4 bases, and 17 bases lay outside the gene matches. The CDR3 region is CASSLVPAGQGGGEQFF. The CDR3 nucleotides read TGCGCCAGCAGCCTCGTACCGGCGGGACAGGGTGGGGGTGAGCAGTTCTTC.

A word on this clone: Germline is not matched at one junction end, which may reflect a read error. The genes are TRBV2 and TRBJ1-6; TRBD1 might be the D (6 bases). Looked up from germline, CDR1 is SNHLY and CDR2 is FYNNEI. The CDR3 contains 13 residues. CDR3 region: CAITGRENSPLHF. For the CDR3, the DNA is TGCGCGATAACAGGGAGGGAAAATTCACCCCTCCACTTT.

The chain has TRBV30 and TRBJ1-4, with D hard to call. Trimming stripped 0 bases from V and 11 bases from J, with 16 bases between. The CDR3 has 14 amino acids. The V gene's germline CDR1 is GTSNPN and CDR2 SVGIG (reference sequence). CDR3 amino acids: CAWSVFSPGGKLFF. CDR3 sequence (DNA): TGTGCCTGGAGTGTATTCAGTCCGGGTGGGAAACTGTTTTTT.

The gene calls are TRBV9 and TRBJ1-2; 10 nucleotides match TRBD1. CDR3 length: 14 residues. With 4 bases clipped from V and 1 base from J, the junction kept 1 base outside the gene matches. The V gene's germline CDR1 is SGDLS and CDR2 YYNGEE. The CDR3 is CASSRTGGNYGYTF. DNA for the CDR3: TGTGCCAGCAGCCGGACAGGGGGTAACTATGGCTACACCTTC.

The rearrangement joins TRBV2 to TRBJ2-1; D might be TRBD2 (5 bases). V gave up 2 bases and J gave up 10 bases, with 6 bases separating them. Germline V gives CDR1 SNHLY, CDR2 FYNNEI. The CDR3 runs to 11 residues. The CDR3 loop reads CASSEREEQFF. The CDR3 DNA is TGTGCCAGCAGTGAACGGGAAGAGCAGTTCTTC. Combining the CDR3 with reference TRBV2 and TRBJ2-1 gives the whole variable domain EPEVTQTPSHQVTQMGQEVILRCVPISNHLYFYWYRQILGQKVEFLVSFYNNEISEKSEIFDDQFSVERPDGSNFTLKIRSTKLEDSAMYFCASSEREEQFFGPGTRLTVL.